This entry concerns a single T cell receptor beta chain. The entry originates in a study of blood T cell repertoires in COVID-19. Study details: T cells, B-cell-depleted T cells, or PBMCs provided the cDNA or gDNA that served as material.

Clinical histories supplied by participants themselves formed the basis of cohort assignment. V gave up 8 bases and J gave up 6 bases; unmatched junction bases: 8. The CDR3 spans 15 residues. Germline V lookup: CDR1 LNHDA, CDR2 SQIVND (reference sequence). The data were produced by immunoSEQ multiplex PCR, yet TCRdb's version contains in-frame clones alone and is incomplete. The top ten hold 3.6% of the sample, which has fewer than 200,000 clones, approximately 82% seen once. Input material: PBMCs or T cells enriched from blood (not recorded which). The chain joins TRBV19 to TRBJ2-2, with TRBD1 identical over 11 bases. The receptor was isolated from a woman between 50 and 59 years old in a cohort exposed to, infected with or recovered from COVID-19 (not recorded which). For the CDR3, the DNA is TGTGCCAGTCACCCGGACAGGGGGCATCCCGGGGAGCTGTTTTTT. Its translation: CASHPDRGHPGELFF.